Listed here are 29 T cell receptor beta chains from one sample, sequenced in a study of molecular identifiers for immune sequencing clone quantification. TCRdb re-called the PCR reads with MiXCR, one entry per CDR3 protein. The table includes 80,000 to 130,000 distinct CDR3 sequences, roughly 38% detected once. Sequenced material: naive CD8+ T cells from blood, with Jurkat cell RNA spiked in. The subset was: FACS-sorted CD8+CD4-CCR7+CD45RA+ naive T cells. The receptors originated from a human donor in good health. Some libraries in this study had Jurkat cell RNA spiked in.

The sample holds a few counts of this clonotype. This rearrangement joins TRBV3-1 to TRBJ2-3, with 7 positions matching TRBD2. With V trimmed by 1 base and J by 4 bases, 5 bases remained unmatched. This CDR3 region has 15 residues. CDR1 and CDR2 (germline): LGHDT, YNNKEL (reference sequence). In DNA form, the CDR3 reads TGTGCCAGCAGCCAAGGGGGGGGGTATGCAGATACGCAGTATTTT. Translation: CASSQGGGYADTQYF.

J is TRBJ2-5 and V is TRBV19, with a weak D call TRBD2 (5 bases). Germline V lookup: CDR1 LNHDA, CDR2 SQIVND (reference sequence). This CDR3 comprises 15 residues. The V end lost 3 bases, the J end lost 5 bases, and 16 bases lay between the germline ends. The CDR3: CASSMLSGMLETQYF. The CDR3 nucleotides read TGTGCCAGTAGTATGTTATCGGGGATGTTGGAGACCCAGTACTTC.

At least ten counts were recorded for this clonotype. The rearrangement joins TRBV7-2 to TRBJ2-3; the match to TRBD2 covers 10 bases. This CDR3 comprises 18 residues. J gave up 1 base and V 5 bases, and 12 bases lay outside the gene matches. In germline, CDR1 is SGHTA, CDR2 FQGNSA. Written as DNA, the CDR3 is TGTGCCAGCAGCCCCGGGACTAGCGTTCGGACGGGCACAGATACGCAGTATTTT. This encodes CASSPGTSVRTGTDTQYF.

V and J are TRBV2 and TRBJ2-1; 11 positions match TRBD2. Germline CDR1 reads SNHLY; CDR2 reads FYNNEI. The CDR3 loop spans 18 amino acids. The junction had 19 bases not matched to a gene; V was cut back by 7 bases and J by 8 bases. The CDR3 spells CASNQDRAVTSGKYEQFF. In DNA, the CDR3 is TGTGCCAGCAACCAAGACAGGGCAGTGACTAGCGGGAAGTATGAGCAGTTCTTC.

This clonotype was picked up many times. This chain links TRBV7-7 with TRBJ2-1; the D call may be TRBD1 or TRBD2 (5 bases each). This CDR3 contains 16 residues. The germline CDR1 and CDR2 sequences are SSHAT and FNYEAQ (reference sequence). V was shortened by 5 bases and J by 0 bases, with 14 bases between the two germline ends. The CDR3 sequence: CASSPGTKSSYNEQFF. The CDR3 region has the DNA TGTGCCAGCAGCCCCGGGACGAAGAGCTCCTACAATGAGCAGTTCTTC.

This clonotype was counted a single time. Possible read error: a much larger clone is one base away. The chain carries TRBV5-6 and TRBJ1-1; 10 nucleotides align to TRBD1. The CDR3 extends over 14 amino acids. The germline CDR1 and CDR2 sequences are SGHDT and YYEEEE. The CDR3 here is CASGLGTGDTEAFF. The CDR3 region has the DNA TGTGCCAGCGGCTTGGGGACAGGGGACACTGAAGCTTTCTTT.

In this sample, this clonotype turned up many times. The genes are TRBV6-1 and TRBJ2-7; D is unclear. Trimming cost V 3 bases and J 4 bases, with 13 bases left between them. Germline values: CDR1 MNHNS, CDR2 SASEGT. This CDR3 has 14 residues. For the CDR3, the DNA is TGTGCCAGCAGTGACCTCGGACCCGCATACGAGCAGTACTTC. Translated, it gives CASSDLGPAYEQYF.

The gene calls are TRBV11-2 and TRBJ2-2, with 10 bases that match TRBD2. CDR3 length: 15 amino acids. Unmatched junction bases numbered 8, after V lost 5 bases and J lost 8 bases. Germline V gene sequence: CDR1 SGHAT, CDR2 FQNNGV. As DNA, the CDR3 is TGTGCCAGCAGCCGGACTAGCGGACCCGAGGGGGAGCTGTTTTTT. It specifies CASSRTSGPEGELFF.

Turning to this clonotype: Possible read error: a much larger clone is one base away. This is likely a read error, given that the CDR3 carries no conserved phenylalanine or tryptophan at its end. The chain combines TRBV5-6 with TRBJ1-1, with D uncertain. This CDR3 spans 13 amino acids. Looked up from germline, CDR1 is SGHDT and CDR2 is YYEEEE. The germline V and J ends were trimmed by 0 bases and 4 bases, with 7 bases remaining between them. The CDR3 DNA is TGTGCCAGCAGCTTGGAATTCGGCACTGAAGCTTTCTAT. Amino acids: CASSLEFGTEAFY.

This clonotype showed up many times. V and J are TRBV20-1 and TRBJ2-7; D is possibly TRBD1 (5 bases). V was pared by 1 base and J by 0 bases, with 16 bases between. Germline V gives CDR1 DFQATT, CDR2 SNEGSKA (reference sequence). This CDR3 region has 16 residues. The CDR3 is CSARARRVHDSYEQYF. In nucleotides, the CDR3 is TGCAGTGCTAGAGCTCGCAGGGTTCATGACTCCTACGAGCAGTACTTC.

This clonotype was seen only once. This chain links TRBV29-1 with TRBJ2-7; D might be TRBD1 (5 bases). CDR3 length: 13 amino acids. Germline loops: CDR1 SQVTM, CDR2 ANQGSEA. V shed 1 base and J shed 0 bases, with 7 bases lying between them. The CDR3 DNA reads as TGCAGCGTTGAAGGACAGTTCTCCTACGAGCAGTACTTC. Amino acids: CSVEGQFSYEQYF.

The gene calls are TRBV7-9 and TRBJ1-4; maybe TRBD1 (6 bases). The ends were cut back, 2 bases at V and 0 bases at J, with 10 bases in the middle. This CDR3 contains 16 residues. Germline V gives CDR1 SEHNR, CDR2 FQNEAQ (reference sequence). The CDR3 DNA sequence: TGTGCCAGCAGCTTACGGACAGTAACAACTAATGAAAAACTGTTTTTT. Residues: CASSLRTVTTNEKLFF.

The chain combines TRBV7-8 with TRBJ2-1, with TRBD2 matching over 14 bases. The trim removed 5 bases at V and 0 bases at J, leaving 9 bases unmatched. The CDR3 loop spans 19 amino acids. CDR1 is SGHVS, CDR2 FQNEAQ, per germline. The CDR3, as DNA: TGTGCCAGCAGCGGGTCGACTAGCGGGAGGGCCGGCTCCTACAATGAGCAGTTCTTC. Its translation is CASSGSTSGRAGSYNEQFF. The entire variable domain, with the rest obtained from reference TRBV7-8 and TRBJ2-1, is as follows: GAGVSQSPRYKVAKRGQDVALRCDPISGHVSLFWYQQALGQGPEFLTYFQNEAQLDKSGLPSDRFFAERPEGSVSTLKIQRTQQEDSAVYLCASSGSTSGRAGSYNEQFFGPGTRLTVL.

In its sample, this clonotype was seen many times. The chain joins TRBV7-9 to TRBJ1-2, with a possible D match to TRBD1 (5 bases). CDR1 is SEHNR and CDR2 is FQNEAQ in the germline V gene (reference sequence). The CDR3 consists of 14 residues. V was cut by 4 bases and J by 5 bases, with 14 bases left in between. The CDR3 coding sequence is TGTGCCAGCAGCTACCTGACAGCTACGTATGGCTACACCTTC. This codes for CASSYLTATYGYTF.

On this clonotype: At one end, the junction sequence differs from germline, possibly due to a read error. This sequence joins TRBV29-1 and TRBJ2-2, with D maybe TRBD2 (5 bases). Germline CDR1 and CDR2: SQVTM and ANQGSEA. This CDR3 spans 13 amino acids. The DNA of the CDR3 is TGCAGCGATCCCACAGTTATCACCGGGGAGCTGATTTTT. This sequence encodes CSDPTVITGELIF.

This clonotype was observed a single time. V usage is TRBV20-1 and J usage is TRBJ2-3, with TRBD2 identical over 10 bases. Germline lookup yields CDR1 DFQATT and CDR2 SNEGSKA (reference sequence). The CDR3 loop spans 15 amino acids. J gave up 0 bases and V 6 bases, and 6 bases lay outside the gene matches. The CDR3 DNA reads TGCAGTGCCCCTCGGACTAGCGGTAGCACAGATACGCAGTATTTT. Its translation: CSAPRTSGSTDTQYF.

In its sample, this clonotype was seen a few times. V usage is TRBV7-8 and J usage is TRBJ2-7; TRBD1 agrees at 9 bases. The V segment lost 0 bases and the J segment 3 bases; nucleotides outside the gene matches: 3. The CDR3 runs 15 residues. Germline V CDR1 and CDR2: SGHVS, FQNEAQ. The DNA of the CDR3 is TGTGCCAGCAGCTTAGCGCAGACAGGGGGCTACGAGCAGTACTTC. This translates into CASSLAQTGGYEQYF.

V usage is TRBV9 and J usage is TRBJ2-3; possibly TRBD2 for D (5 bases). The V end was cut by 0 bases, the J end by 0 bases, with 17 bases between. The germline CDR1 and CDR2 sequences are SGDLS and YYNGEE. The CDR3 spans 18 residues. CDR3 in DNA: TGTGCCAGCAGCGTAGAGATCGGGGTCACAGCTAGCACAGATACGCAGTATTTT. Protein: CASSVEIGVTASTDTQYF.

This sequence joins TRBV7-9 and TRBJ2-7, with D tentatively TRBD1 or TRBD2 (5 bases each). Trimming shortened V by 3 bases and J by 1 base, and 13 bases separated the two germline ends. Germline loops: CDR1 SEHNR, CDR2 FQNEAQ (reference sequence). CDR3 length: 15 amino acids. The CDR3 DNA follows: TGTGCCAGCAGCTTGCCCGGGACGTTATCCTACGAGCAGTACTTC. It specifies CASSLPGTLSYEQYF.

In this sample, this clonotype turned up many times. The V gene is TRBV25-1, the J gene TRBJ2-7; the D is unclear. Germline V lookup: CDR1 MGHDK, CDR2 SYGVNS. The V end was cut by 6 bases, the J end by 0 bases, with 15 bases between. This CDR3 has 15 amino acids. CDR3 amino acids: CASSPLTGSSYEQYF. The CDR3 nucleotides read TGTGCCAGCAGCCCCCTGACTGGCAGCTCCTACGAGCAGTACTTC.

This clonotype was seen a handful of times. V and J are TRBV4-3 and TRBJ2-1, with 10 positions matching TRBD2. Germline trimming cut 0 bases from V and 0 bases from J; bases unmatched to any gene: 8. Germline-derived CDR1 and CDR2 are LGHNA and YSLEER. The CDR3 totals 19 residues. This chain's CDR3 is CASSQDRTSGGVSYNEQFF. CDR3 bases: TGCGCCAGCAGCCAAGATAGGACTAGCGGAGGGGTCTCCTACAATGAGCAGTTCTTC.

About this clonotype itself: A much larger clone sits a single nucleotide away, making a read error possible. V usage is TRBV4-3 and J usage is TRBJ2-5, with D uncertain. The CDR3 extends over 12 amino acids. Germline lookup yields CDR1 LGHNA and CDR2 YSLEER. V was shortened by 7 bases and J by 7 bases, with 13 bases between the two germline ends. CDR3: CASTDLIGTQYF. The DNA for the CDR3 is TGCGCCAGCACGGATTTAATAGGGACCCAGTACTTC.

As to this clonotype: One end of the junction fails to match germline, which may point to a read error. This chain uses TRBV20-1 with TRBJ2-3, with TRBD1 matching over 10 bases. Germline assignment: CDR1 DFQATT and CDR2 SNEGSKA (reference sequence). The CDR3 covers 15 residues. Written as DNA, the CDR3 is TGCAGTGCTAGCACGGGGACAGGGGAGTTAGATTCGCAGTATTTT. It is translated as CSASTGTGELDSQYF.

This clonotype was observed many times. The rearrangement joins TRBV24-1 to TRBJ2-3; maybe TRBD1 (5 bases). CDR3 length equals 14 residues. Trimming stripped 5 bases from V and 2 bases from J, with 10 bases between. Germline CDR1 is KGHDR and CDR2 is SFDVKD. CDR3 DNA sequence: TGTGCCACCAGTGGACAGACAAACACAGATACGCAGTATTTT. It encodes CATSGQTNTDTQYF.

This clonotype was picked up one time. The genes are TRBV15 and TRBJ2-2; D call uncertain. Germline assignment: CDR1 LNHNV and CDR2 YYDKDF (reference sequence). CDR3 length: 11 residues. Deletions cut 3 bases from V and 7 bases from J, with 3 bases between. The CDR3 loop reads CATSSIGELFF. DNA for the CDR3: TGTGCCACCAGCAGTATCGGGGAGCTGTTTTTT.

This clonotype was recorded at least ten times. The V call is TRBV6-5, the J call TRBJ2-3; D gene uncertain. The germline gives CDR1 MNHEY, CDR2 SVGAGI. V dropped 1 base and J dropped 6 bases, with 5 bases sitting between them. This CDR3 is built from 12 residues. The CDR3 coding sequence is TGTGCCAGCAGTTACTTTGGTGATACGCAGTATTTT. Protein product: CASSYFGDTQYF.

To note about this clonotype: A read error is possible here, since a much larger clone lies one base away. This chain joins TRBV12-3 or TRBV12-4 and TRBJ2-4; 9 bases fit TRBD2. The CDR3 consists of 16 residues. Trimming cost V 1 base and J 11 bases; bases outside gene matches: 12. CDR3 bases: TGTGCCAGCAGTTTAGTCGCGGGACTAGCCGCGAACGTTCAGTACTTC. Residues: CASSLVAGLAANVQYF.

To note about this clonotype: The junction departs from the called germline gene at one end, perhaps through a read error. CDR3 protein: CSASYKDSLAYVQYF. The DNA for the CDR3 is TGCAGTGCTTCATACAAAGACAGTCTTGCCTACGTGCAGTACTTC. V is TRBV20-1 and J is TRBJ2-7; TRBD1 might be the D (5 bases). This CDR3 is 15 amino acids long. From germline, CDR1 is DFQATT and CDR2 SNEGSKA (reference sequence).

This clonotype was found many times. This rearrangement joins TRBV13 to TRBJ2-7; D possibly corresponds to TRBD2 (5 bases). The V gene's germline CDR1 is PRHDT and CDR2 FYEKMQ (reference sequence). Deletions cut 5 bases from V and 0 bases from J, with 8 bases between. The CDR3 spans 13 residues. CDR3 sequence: CASSTGISYEQYF. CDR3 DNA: TGTGCCAGCAGCACCGGGATCTCCTACGAGCAGTACTTC.